This TCR beta chain was found in a study of technical replicates of blood from a few donors. This CDR3 region has 13 residues. Trimming took off 1 base at V and 4 bases at J, with 8 bases between the two ends. CDR1 and CDR2 from the germline V gene are SGHRS and YFSETQ. This table comes from immunoSEQ multiplex PCR, and its TCRdb copy is limited to in-frame clones, with some not included. The repertoire includes more than 95,000 clones, approximately 95% of them detected once, and around 0.21% sits in the top ten. Sequencing input: T cells isolated from PBMCs. This chain joins TRBV5-1 and TRBJ1-2, with a weak D call TRBD1 (5 bases). The source is a human donor in good health. The CDR3 is CASSLLDSYGYTF. DNA of the CDR3: TGCGCCAGCAGCTTGCTTGACAGCTATGGCTACACCTTC.